The TCR beta chain described here comes from a study of T-cell reconstitution after alpha-beta-depleted transplantation in children. Per germline, CDR1 SQVTM and CDR2 ANQGSEA. V lost 6 bases, J lost 1 base, and 8 bases stayed unmatched. The CDR3 is made up of 15 amino acids. Using unique molecular identifiers, the investigators prepared the TCRbeta library. TCRdb itself ran the PCR reads through MiXCR, one entry per CDR3 protein. The table includes some 500,000 distinct CDR3 sequences, around 16% detected once. Here the sequenced sample was PBMCs from the stem cell graft donor, taken from the stem cell graft. J is TRBJ1-1 and V is TRBV29-1, with TRBD1 identical over 10 bases. This receptor was identified in a human donor who donated a stem cell graft to a child with acute lymphoblastic leukemia. The CDR3 loop reads CSVYDRGRSNTEAFF. The CDR3 coding sequence is TGCAGCGTATACGACAGGGGGCGGTCGAACACTGAAGCTTTCTTT.